This paragraph covers one TCR beta chain sequence. This sample is drawn from a study of shared clonotypes between healthy human individuals. For the study at large: The donor pool was made up of two women and a few men aged 18 to 49.

Naive CD8 isolation took CD45RO-negative cells positively selected for CCR7 and excluded terminally differentiated effector memory CD45RA+ cells. In germline, CDR1 is SQVTM, CDR2 ANQGSEA. This CDR3 is built from 12 residues. Trimming removed 3 bases at V and 8 bases at J, with 11 bases between. Sequencing used immunoSEQ multiplex PCR; TCRdb keeps in-frame clones, though not all of them. Of approximately 840,000 clones listed, roughly 96% are singletons. The specimen was naive CD8+ T cells sorted from blood. The receptor was isolated from a man younger than 45 in good health. This chain connects TRBV29-1 to TRBJ2-1, with D perhaps matching TRBD2 (6 bases). CDR3 DNA: TGCAGCGTTGAGATTGCGGGATATGAGCAGTTCTTC. Translated: CSVEIAGYEQFF.